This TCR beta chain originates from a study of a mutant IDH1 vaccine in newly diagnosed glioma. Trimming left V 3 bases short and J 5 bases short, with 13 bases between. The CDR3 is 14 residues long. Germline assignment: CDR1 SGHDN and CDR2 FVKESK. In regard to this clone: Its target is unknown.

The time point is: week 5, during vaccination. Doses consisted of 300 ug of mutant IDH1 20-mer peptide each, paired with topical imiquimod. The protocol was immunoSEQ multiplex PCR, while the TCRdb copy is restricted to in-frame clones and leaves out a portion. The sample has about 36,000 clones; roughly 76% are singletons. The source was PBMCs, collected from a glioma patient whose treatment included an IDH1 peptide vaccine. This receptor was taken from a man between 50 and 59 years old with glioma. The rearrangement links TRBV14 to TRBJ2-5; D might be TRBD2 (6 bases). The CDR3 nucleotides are TGTGCCAGCAGCCAGTCGGGAGCCGGGGAGACCCAGTACTTC. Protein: CASSQSGAGETQYF.